The T cell receptor beta chain under discussion was sequenced for a study of cytotoxic CD8 clonotypes in ibrutinib-treated CLL. On the study more broadly: Among patients, around 25 responded partially and 2 completely; around 15 then stayed remitted and some twelve progressed after median 68 months. The study recorded mean values of approximately 260,000 productive templates and 100,000 or so productive rearrangements per sample. The study, taken as a whole, reports: Ibrutinib response saw clonality rise, and progression saw it return toward baseline. Pretreatment clonality was elevated relative to age-matched healthy donors and paralleled circulating CD8+ T-cell counts.

This clone was detected a few times. What it recognizes is unknown. Using immunoSEQ multiplex PCR, the repertoire was profiled, and TCRdb retains in-frame clones only, with some absent. The profile shows about 140,000 clones, 70% to 90% of them singletons. The CDR3 has 15 amino acids. The germline gives CDR1 KGHSH, CDR2 LQKENI. Trimming removed 1 base from V and 3 bases from J, with 9 bases in between. The sequencing here drew on PBMCs, taken after 36 months of ibrutinib treatment. The receptor's source is a human donor with chronic lymphocytic leukemia. The chain employs TRBV18 and TRBJ2-2, with D unresolved. CDR3 in DNA: TGTGCCAGCTCACCACGGCATAGTGACACCGGGGAGCTGTTTTTT. Protein: CASSPRHSDTGELFF.